One sample yielded the 18 T cell receptor beta chains listed below, sequenced in a study of blood T cell repertoires in COVID-19. The assay was immunoSEQ multiplex PCR, and TCRdb's table has in-frame clones only and misses some. The repertoire holds some 33,000 clones, with roughly 85% as singletons. Sequencing was performed on peripheral blood. All receptors derive from a man between 60 and 70 years old with active COVID-19.

The genes are TRBV18 and TRBJ1-5, with D perhaps TRBD1 (5 bases). Germline CDR1 KGHSH, CDR2 LQKENI. The germline V and J ends were trimmed by 0 bases and 4 bases, with 10 bases remaining between them. The CDR3 is made up of 15 amino acids. CDR3 in amino acids: CASSPPGEGNQPQHF. The CDR3 DNA is TGTGCCAGCTCACCACCAGGGGAGGGGAATCAGCCCCAGCATTTT.

Only one count was recorded for this clone. The rearrangement links TRBV18 to TRBJ1-1; 10 nucleotides match TRBD1. The CDR3 consists of 17 residues. The germline V gene has CDR1 KGHSH and CDR2 LQKENI. V trimming: 3 bases; J trimming: 4 bases; junction bases outside the gene matches: 11. CDR3 nucleotide sequence: TGTGCCAGCTCACCGAGGACAGGGGGGACCTTGTTCACTGAAGCTTTCTTT. It encodes CASSPRTGGTLFTEAFF.

The V call is TRBV29-1, the J call TRBJ1-4; D might be TRBD1 (5 bases). The CDR3 has 11 amino acids. Per germline, CDR1 SQVTM and CDR2 ANQGSEA. The V end lost 6 bases, the J end lost 12 bases, and 14 bases lay between the germline ends. DNA of the CDR3: TGCAGCGTCTCGGACGGGGGGGAACTGTTTTTT. Residues: CSVSDGGELFF.

This clone has a single count. The V gene is TRBV19, the J gene TRBJ2-2; 7 bases line up with TRBD2. Germline CDR1 and CDR2: LNHDA and SQIVND (reference sequence). CDR3 length equals 15 residues. Trimming removed 4 bases from V and 4 bases from J; junction bases left unmatched: 6. The CDR3: CASSRGLGGTGELFF. The CDR3 DNA follows: TGTGCCAGTAGTAGAGGACTAGGTGGCACCGGGGAGCTGTTTTTT.

The V gene is TRBV7-6, the J gene TRBJ1-2; TRBD1 matches 7 bases. V was clipped by 5 bases and J by 0 bases; unmatched bases: 18. Germline V gives CDR1 SGHVS, CDR2 FNYEAQ. This CDR3 has 19 residues. CDR3 DNA: TGTGCCAGCAGCCTCTATCCCCCTGGACAGGCGGGAACTAACTATGGCTACACCTTC. Protein sequence: CASSLYPPGQAGTNYGYTF.

V and J are TRBV14 and TRBJ2-5; D is unclear. V lost 5 bases and J lost 13, with 23 bases in between. This CDR3 region has 14 residues. CDR1 is SGHDN and CDR2 is FVKESK in the germline V gene. The CDR3 here is CASSNYPSGPPRYF. DNA of the CDR3: TGTGCCAGCAGCAACTACCCTTCCGGTCCACCACGGTACTTC.

The chain links TRBV6-5 to TRBJ2-1, with a weak D call TRBD1 (6 bases). CDR1 and CDR2 (germline): MNHEY, SVGAGI. The germline V and J ends were trimmed by 7 bases and 3 bases, with 13 bases remaining between them. The CDR3 runs 14 residues. CDR3 protein: CASNLKGGYNEQFF. For the CDR3, the DNA is TGTGCCAGCAACCTTAAAGGGGGCTACAATGAGCAGTTCTTC.

The CDR3 loop reads CSGSRQETQYF. The CDR3 nucleotides read TGCAGTGGATCTAGGCAAGAGACCCAGTACTTC. The chain is built from TRBV20-1 and TRBJ2-5, with D unresolved. This CDR3 contains 11 residues. From germline, CDR1 is DFQATT and CDR2 SNEGSKA (reference sequence). V dropped 7 bases and J dropped 2 bases, with 8 bases sitting between them.

This chain connects TRBV28 to TRBJ1-5; TRBD1 agrees at 10 bases. Germline V lookup: CDR1 MDHEN, CDR2 SYDVKM. This CDR3 comprises 14 residues. Trimming took 7 bases from V and 7 from J; bases not matched to a gene: 7. In DNA form, the CDR3 reads TGTGCCAGCACCTCGGGACAGGGGAAACAGCCCCAGCATTTT. This sequence encodes CASTSGQGKQPQHF. Variable domain in full (rest from reference TRBV28 and TRBJ1-5): DVKVTQSSRYLVKRTGEKVFLECVQDMDHENMFWYRQDPGLGLRLIYFSYDVKMKEKGDIPEGYSVSREKKERFSLILESASTNQTSMYLCASTSGQGKQPQHFGDGTRLSIL.

Only a few counts were recorded for this clone. The genes are TRBV5-1 and TRBJ2-5; tentatively, D is TRBD2 (6 bases). This CDR3 is built from 15 residues. The ends were cut back, 4 bases at V and 1 base at J, with 14 bases in the middle. Germline loops: CDR1 SGHRS, CDR2 YFSETQ. CDR3 sequence: CASSRRAGTQETQYF. The CDR3 coding sequence is TGCGCCAGCAGCAGGAGGGCAGGGACCCAAGAGACCCAGTACTTC.

The CDR3 loop is CASSSRGYYEAFF. CDR3 sequence (DNA): TGTGCCAGCAGCAGCAGGGGCTACTATGAAGCTTTCTTT. This chain links TRBV5-6 with TRBJ1-1; TRBD1 might be the D (6 bases). Germline lookup yields CDR1 SGHDT and CDR2 YYEEEE. Trimming took off 4 bases at V and 7 bases at J, with 14 bases between the two ends. This CDR3 is 13 amino acids long.

This clone was seen just once. The chain carries TRBV5-4 and TRBJ2-7; weak D call: TRBD1 (6 bases). Germline values: CDR1 SGHNT, CDR2 YYREEE (reference sequence). The CDR3 runs to 15 residues. V dropped 1 base and J dropped 4 bases, with 15 bases sitting between them. Written as DNA, the CDR3 is TGTGCCAGCAGCTTGCGACAGGCGAGTAGGTACGAGCAGTACTTC. Translation: CASSLRQASRYEQYF. Filled out from reference TRBV5-4 and TRBJ2-7, the complete variable domain reads ETGVTQSPTHLIKTRGQQVTLRCSSQSGHNTVSWYQQALGQGPQFIFQYYREEENGRGNFPPRFSGLQFPNYSSELNVNALELDDSALYLCASSLRQASRYEQYFGPGTRLTVT.

V and J are TRBV18 and TRBJ2-2, with D uncertain. Germline-derived CDR1 and CDR2 are KGHSH and LQKENI. This CDR3 spans 13 amino acids. Trimming cost V 3 bases and J 4 bases, with 6 bases left between them. CDR3: CASSPLSTGELFF. The DNA of the CDR3 is TGTGCCAGCTCACCCCTCAGCACCGGGGAGCTGTTTTTT.

This clone was observed a handful of times. The J gene is TRBJ2-3, the V gene TRBV28; D is possibly TRBD2 (5 bases). Trimming cost V 2 bases and J 0 bases, with 18 bases left between them. The germline V gene encodes CDR1 MDHEN and CDR2 SYDVKM. This CDR3 contains 18 residues. CDR3 nucleotides: TGTGCCAGCAGTTTAGAGAGCGGTTTATTCTCTAGCACAGATACGCAGTATTTT. This codes for CASSLESGLFSSTDTQYF.

This chain connects TRBV13 to TRBJ2-1, with 11 nucleotides matching TRBD2. Germline assignment: CDR1 PRHDT and CDR2 FYEKMQ (reference sequence). The CDR3 loop spans 15 amino acids. J lost 4 bases, V lost 6 bases, and 5 bases had no gene match. Written as DNA, the CDR3 is TGTGCCAGCAGATTCACTAGCGGGGGTTACAATGAGCAGTTCTTC. Its protein is CASRFTSGGYNEQFF.

The genes are TRBV6-5 and TRBJ2-7; D gene unclear. The CDR3 is 15 residues long. Germline assignment: CDR1 MNHEY and CDR2 SVGAGI. The V end lost 7 bases, the J end lost 4 bases, and 20 bases lay between the germline ends. CDR3: CASTLNVGPPYEQYF. CDR3 sequence (DNA): TGTGCCAGCACCTTGAACGTCGGTCCACCGTACGAGCAGTACTTC.

The chain has TRBV24-1 and TRBJ2-1; 9 bases fit TRBD2. Losses at the gene ends were 1 base for V and 9 bases for J; bases not matched to a gene: 6. This CDR3 has 15 amino acids. The germline CDR1 and CDR2 sequences are KGHDR and SFDVKD. The CDR3 loop is CATSDFASGTVEQFF. The CDR3 region has the DNA TGTGCCACCAGTGATTTCGCTAGCGGGACGGTTGAGCAGTTCTTC.

The chain combines TRBV2 with TRBJ2-1; TRBD1 aligns across 8 bases. CDR3 size: 11 residues. After removal of 9 bases from V and 12 bases from J, the junction contained 7 bases not matched to a gene. Germline assignment: CDR1 SNHLY and CDR2 FYNNEI. CDR3 sequence: CASHDRGVQFF. The CDR3 nucleotides are TGTGCCAGTCATGACAGGGGCGTGCAGTTCTTC. The full variable domain, in which reference TRBV2 and TRBJ2-1 provide the parts outside the CDR3, is EPEVTQTPSHQVTQMGQEVILRCVPISNHLYFYWYRQILGQKVEFLVSFYNNEISEKSEIFDDQFSVERPDGSNFTLKIRSTKLEDSAMYFCASHDRGVQFFGPGTRLTVL.